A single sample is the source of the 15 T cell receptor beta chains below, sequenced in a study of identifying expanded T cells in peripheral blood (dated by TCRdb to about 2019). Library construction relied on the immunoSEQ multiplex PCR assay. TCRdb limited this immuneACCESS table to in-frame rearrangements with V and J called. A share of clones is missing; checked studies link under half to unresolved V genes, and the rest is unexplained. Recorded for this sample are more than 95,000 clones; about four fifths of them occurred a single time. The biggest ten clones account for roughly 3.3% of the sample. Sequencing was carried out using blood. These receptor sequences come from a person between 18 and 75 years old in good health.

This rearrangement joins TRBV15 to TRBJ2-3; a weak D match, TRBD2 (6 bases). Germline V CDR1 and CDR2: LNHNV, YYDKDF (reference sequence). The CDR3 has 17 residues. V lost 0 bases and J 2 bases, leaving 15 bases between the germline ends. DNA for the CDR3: TGTGCCACCAGCAGAGACGCCAGTAGCGGTTTCACAGATACGCAGTATTTT. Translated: CATSRDASSGFTDTQYF.

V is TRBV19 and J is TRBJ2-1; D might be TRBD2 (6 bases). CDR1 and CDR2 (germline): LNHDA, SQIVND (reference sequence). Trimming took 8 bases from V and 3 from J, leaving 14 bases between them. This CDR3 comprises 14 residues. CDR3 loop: CASGAGTGYNEQFF. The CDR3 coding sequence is TGTGCCAGTGGGGCCGGGACTGGCTACAATGAGCAGTTCTTC.

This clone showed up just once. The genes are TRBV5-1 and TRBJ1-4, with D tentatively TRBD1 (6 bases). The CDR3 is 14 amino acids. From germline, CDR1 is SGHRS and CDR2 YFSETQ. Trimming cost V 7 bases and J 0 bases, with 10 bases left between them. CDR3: CASATGSTNEKLFF. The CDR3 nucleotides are TGCGCCAGCGCAACAGGGTCAACTAATGAAAAACTGTTTTTT.

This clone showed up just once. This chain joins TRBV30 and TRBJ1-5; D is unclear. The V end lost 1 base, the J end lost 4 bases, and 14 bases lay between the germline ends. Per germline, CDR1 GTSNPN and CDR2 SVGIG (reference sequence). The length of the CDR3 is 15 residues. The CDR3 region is CAWSARSWWNQPQHF. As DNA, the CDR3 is TGTGCCTGGAGTGCCCGGTCCTGGTGGAATCAGCCCCAGCATTTT.

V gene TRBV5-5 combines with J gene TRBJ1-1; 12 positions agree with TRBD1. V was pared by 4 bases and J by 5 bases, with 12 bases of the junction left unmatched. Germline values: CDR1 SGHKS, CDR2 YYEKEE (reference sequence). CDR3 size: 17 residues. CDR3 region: CASSPRDRGQLGTEAFF. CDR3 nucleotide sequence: TGTGCCAGCAGCCCGAGGGACAGGGGGCAACTGGGGACTGAAGCTTTCTTT.

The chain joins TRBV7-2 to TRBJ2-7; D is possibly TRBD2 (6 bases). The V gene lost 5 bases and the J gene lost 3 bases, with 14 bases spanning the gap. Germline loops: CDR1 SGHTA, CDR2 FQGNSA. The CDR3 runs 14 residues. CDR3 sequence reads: CASSPTGGNYEQYF. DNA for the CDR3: TGTGCCAGCAGCCCGACGGGCGGGAACTACGAGCAGTACTTC.

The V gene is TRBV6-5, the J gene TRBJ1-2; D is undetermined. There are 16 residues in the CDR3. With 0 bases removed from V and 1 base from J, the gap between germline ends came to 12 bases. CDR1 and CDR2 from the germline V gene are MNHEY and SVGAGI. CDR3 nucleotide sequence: TGTGCCAGCAGTTACTCAACCGCGGCAGTTAACTATGGCTACACCTTC. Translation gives CASSYSTAAVNYGYTF.

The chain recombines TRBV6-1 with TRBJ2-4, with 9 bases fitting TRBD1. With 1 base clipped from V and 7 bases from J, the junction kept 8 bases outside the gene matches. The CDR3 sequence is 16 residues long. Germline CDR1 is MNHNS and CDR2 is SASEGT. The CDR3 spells CASSEGYGTGYNIQYF. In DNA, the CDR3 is TGTGCCAGCAGTGAAGGTTATGGGACAGGGTACAACATTCAGTACTTC.

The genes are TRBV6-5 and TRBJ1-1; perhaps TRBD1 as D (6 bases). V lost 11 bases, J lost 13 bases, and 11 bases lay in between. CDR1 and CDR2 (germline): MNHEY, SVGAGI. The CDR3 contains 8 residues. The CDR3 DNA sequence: TGTGCCGGGGGGGCAGATTTCTTT. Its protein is CAGGADFF.

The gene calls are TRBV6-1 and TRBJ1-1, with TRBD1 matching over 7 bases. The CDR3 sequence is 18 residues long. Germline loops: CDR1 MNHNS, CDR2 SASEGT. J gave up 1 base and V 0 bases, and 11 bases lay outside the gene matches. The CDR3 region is CASSEAGRGRPTNTEAFF. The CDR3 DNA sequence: TGTGCCAGCAGTGAAGCAGGCAGGGGGAGGCCGACGAACACTGAAGCTTTCTTT.

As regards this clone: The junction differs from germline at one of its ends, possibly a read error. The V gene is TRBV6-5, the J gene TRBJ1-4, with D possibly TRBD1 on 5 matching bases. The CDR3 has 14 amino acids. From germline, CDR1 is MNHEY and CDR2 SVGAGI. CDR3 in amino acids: CASSYRGPKEKLFF. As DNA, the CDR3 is TGTGCCAGCAGTTACAGGGGCCCTAAAGAAAAACTGTTTTTT.

Here the CDR3 DNA reads TGTGCCAGCAGTTACTTCCGGTCGGGGTCGGAGACTGAAGCTTTCTTT. This translates into CASSYFRSGSETEAFF. The chain has TRBV6-5 and TRBJ1-1; D gene unclear. This CDR3 spans 16 amino acids. V lost 1 base and J lost 5, with 17 bases in between. CDR1 and CDR2 (germline): MNHEY, SVGAGI.

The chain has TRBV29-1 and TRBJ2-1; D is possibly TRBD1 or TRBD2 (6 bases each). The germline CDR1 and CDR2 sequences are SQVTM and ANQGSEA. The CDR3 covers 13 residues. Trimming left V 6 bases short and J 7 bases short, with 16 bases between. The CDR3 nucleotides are TGCAGCGTCTACCGACAGGCGGGGAATGAGCAGTTCTTC. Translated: CSVYRQAGNEQFF.

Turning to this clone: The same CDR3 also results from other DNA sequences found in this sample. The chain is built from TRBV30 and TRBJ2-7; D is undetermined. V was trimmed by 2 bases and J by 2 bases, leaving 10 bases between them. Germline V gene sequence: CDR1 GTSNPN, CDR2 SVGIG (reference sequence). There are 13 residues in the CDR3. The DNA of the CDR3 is TGTGCCTGGAGTTTATCTAGGACCTACGAGCAGTACTTC. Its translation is CAWSLSRTYEQYF.

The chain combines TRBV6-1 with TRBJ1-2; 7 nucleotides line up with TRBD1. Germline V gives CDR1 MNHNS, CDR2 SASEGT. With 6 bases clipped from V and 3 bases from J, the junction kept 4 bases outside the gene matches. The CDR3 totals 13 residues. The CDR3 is CASRQGQDYGYTF. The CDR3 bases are TGTGCCAGCAGACAAGGACAGGACTATGGCTACACCTTC.